This T cell receptor (beta chain) was obtained from a study of cytotoxic CD8 clonotypes in ibrutinib-treated CLL. Notes on the study in general: Baseline clonality, higher than in age-matched healthy donors, tracked circulating CD8+ T-cell counts. Once treatment began, public clonotypes, which were uncommon, contracted or stayed stable.

Depths of 1 in 200,000 to 1 in 1 million T cells were the sequencing target. Clones were read by immunoSEQ multiplex PCR, and TCRdb kept only the in-frame ones, dropping some. Of about 300,000 clones in the sample, roughly 67% were seen once. CDR3 length: 14 amino acids. Germline V lookup: CDR1 MGHRA, CDR2 YSYEKL. The J segment lost 7 bases and the V segment lost 4 bases, leaving 7 bases of the junction unmatched. Of note for this clone: Its antigen remains unidentified.

The sequencing used PBMCs, collected after 36 months of ibrutinib treatment. The clonotype originates from a human donor with chronic lymphocytic leukemia. The chain joins TRBV4-1 to TRBJ1-5, with 7 bases fitting TRBD1. The DNA for the CDR3 is TGCGCCAGCAGCCGCAGAGACAGGGAACAGCCCCAGCATTTT. Translating gives CASSRRDREQPQHF.